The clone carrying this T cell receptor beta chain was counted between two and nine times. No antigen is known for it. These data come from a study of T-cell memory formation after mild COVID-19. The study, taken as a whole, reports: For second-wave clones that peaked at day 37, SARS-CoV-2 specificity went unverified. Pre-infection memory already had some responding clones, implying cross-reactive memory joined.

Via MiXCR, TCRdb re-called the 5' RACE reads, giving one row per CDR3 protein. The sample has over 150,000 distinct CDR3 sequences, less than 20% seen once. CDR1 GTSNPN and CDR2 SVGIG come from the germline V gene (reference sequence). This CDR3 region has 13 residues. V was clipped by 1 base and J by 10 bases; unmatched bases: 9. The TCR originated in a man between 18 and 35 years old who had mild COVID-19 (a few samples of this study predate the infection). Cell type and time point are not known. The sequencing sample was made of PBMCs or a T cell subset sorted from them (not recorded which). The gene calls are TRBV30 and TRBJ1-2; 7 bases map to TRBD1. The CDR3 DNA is TGTGCCTGGAGTGGGGGACAGCTTCGTGTCTACACCTTC. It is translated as CAWSGGQLRVYTF.